What follows is one T cell receptor beta chain and its context. No antigen is known for it. The entry originates in a study of T cell responses to AZD1222 COVID-19 vaccine. Notes on the study in general: The donor group comprised mostly white British people and more females; the analysis possibly underestimated clonal diversity.

Libraries were prepared by immunoSEQ multiplex PCR; TCRdb keeps only in-frame clonotypes and omits some of them. The table shows roughly 110,000 clones, with approximately 90% occurring only once. This receptor was identified in an adult in good health. This sample comprised peripheral blood, obtained on day 0 of AZD1222 vaccination.

The CDR3 nucleotides read TGCGCCAGCAGCCAAGGGATCGGGGGGTCAGATGAGCAGTTCTTC. This translates into CASSQGIGGSDEQFF. The chain joins TRBV4-3 to TRBJ2-1; 7 bases line up with TRBD2. V shed 1 base, J shed 8 bases, and the junction held 8 bases outside the gene matches. Looked up from germline, CDR1 is LGHNA and CDR2 is YSLEER. The CDR3 spans 15 residues.